Sequencing of this TCR beta chain was carried out in a study of cytomegalovirus exposure and HLA in healthy donors. The PCR used 60 Vbeta and 13 Jbeta primers. The data were produced by immunoSEQ multiplex PCR, yet TCRdb's version contains in-frame clones alone and is incomplete. The sample lists some 240,000 clones; around 90% were seen once. This clone was detected a few times. No antigen is known for it. Study-level points and caveats: Across donors, sequencing depth was assumed by presence/absence analyses to be roughly uniform.

J lost 0 bases, V lost 6 bases, and 6 bases had no gene match. The CDR3 extends over 15 amino acids. Germline loops: CDR1 MNHEY, CDR2 SVGAGI. The V and J genes are TRBV6-5 and TRBJ2-3; 7 positions agree with TRBD1. This TCR derives from a girl aged 2-10 years in good health and CMV-seronegative. The material sequenced was PBMCs. The CDR3 loop reads CASRRGQTSTDTQYF. Here the CDR3 DNA reads TGTGCCAGCAGGAGGGGACAGACGAGCACAGATACGCAGTATTTT.